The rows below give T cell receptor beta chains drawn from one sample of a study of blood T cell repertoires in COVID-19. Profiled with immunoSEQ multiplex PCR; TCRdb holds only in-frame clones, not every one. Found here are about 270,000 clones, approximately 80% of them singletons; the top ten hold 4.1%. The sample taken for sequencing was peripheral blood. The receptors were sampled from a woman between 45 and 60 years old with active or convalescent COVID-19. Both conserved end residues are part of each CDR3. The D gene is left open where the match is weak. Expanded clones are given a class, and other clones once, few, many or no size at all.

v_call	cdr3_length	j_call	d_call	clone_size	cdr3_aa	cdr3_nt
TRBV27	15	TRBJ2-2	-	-	CASSLPSAAPGELFF	TGTGCCAGCAGTTTACCTAGTGCGGCCCCCGGGGAGCTGTTTTTT
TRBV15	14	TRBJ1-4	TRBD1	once	CATSRDRAQEKLFF	TGTGCCACCAGCAGGGACAGGGCCCAAGAAAAACTGTTTTTT
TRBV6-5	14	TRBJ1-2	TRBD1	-	CASWGGQGNYGYTF	TGTGCCAGCTGGGGAGGACAGGGAAACTATGGCTACACCTTC
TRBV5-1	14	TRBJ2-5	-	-	CASSVALGGETQYF	TGCGCCAGCAGCGTCGCACTAGGCGGGGAGACCCAGTACTTC
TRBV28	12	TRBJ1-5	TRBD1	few	CASRRQGKPQHF	TGTGCCAGCAGGAGACAGGGGAAGCCCCAGCATTTT
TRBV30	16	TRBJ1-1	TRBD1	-	CAWSVPGTGGPNEAFF	TGTGCCTGGAGTGTACCAGGGACAGGGGGACCCAATGAAGCTTTCTTT
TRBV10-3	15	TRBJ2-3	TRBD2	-	CAIRSGTSGTDTQYF	TGTGCCATCAGATCCGGGACTAGCGGCACAGATACGCAGTATTTT
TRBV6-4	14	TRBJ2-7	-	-	CASSEKRFSYEQYF	TGTGCCAGCAGTGAAAAGCGATTCTCCTACGAGCAGTACTTC
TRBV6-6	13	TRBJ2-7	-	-	CATQQGPPYEQYF	TGTGCCACTCAACAGGGACCACCCTACGAGCAGTACTTC
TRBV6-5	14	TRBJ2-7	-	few	CASKVQLSVYEQYF	TGTGCCAGCAAGGTTCAGCTAAGCGTATACGAGCAGTACTTC
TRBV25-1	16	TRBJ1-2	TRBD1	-	CASSEYGQGASYGYTF	TGTGCCAGCAGTGAATACGGTCAGGGGGCCTCCTATGGCTACACCTTC
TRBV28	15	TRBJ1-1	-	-	CAIKLGTTGDTEAFF	TGTGCCATTAAACTGGGAACCACCGGGGACACTGAAGCTTTCTTT
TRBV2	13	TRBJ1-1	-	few	CASSQTGRGDSFF	TGTGCCAGCAGTCAAACAGGGAGGGGAGATAGTTTCTTT
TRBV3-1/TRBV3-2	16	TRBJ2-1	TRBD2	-	CASSHPMGTGGHEQFF	TGTGCCAGCAGCCACCCAATGGGGACGGGAGGGCATGAGCAGTTCTTC
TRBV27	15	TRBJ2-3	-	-	CASSLRRQRTDTQYF	TGTGCCAGCAGTCTCCGACGACAGCGCACAGATACGCAGTATTTT
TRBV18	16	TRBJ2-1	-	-	CASSPSGSELYNEQFF	TGTGCCAGCTCACCTTCAGGTAGCGAGTTATACAATGAGCAGTTCTTC
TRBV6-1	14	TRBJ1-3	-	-	CASSEVAGGNTIYF	TGTGCCAGCAGTGAAGTAGCCGGTGGAAACACCATATATTTT
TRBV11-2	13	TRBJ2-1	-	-	CASSWRPDNEQFF	TGTGCCAGCAGCTGGAGACCAGACAATGAGCAGTTCTTC
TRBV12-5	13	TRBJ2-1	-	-	CASGLVDRVEQFF	TGTGCTAGTGGTTTGGTAGATCGCGTTGAGCAGTTCTTC
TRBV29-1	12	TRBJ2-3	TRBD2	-	CSVEGGTDTQYF	TGCAGCGTTGAGGGGGGGACAGATACGCAGTATTTT
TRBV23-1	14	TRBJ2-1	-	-	CASSKRVRDNEQFF	TGCGCCAGCAGTAAGCGGGTACGGGACAATGAGCAGTTCTTC
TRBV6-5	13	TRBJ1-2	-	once	CASSNDGNYGYTF	TGTGCCAGCAGTAATGACGGGAACTATGGCTACACCTTC
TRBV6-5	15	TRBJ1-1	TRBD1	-	CASRISGGGITEAFF	TGTGCCAGCAGAATATCAGGGGGCGGAATCACTGAAGCTTTCTTT
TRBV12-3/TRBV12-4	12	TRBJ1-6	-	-	CASRSVNSPLHF	TGTGCCAGCAGGTCCGTCAATTCACCCCTCCACTTT
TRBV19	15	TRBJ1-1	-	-	CASSIWGGRNTEAFF	TGTGCCAGTAGTATATGGGGGGGAAGGAACACTGAAGCTTTCTTT
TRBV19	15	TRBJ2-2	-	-	CASTPGGRGTGELFF	TGTGCCAGTACCCCCGGGGGGCGAGGCACCGGGGAGCTGTTTTTT
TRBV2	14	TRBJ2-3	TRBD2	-	CASTLAGVGDTQYF	TGTGCCAGCACCCTCGCGGGAGTTGGAGATACGCAGTATTTT
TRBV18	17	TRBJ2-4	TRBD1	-	CASSPKDRGVAKNIQYF	TGTGCCAGCTCACCAAAGGACAGGGGAGTAGCCAAAAACATTCAGTACTTC
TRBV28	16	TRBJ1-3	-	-	CASSFLGGNSGNTIYF	TGTGCCAGCAGTTTCTTGGGGGGTAACTCTGGAAACACCATATATTTT
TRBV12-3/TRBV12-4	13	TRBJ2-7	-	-	CASSPQGPYEQYF	TGTGCCAGCAGTCCTCAGGGGCCCTACGAGCAGTACTTC
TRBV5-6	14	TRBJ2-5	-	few	CASSLAGEEETQYF	TGTGCCAGCAGCTTGGCAGGGGAAGAAGAGACCCAGTACTTC
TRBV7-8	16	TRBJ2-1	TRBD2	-	CASSLVGGTSANEQFF	TGTGCCAGCAGCTTAGTGGGGGGGACTAGCGCCAATGAGCAGTTCTTC
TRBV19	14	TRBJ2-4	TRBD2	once	CASTAGVDKNIQYF	TGTGCCAGTACCGCGGGGGTAGACAAAAACATTCAGTACTTC
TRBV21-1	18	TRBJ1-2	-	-	CASSTGDRGVSTYYGYTF	TGTGCCAGCAGCACCGGGGACAGGGGAGTCTCAACTTACTATGGCTACACCTTC
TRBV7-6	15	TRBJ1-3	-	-	CASSPTGPRGNTIYF	TGTGCCAGCAGCCCTACAGGGCCCCGTGGAAACACCATATATTTT
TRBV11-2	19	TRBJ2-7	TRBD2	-	CASSLGGVAGGAVSYEQYF	TGTGCCAGCAGCTTGGGAGGGGTAGCGGGAGGTGCCGTCTCCTACGAGCAGTACTTC
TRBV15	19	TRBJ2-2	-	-	CATSNAGRGRASNTGELFF	TGTGCCACCAGCAACGCAGGAAGGGGGAGGGCCTCCAACACCGGGGAGCTGTTTTTT
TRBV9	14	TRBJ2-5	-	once	CASSVGLAQETQYF	TGTGCCAGCAGCGTAGGTCTAGCACAAGAGACCCAGTACTTC
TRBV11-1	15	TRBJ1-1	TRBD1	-	CASSAGQGRNTEAFF	TGTGCCAGCAGCGCGGGACAGGGGAGGAACACTGAAGCTTTCTTT
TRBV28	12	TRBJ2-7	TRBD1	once	CASSSGSRGHLF	TGTGCCAGCAGTTCGGGCAGCAGGGGGCACCTTTTC
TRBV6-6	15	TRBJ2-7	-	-	CASSYGGSRNDEQYF	TGTGCCAGCAGTTACGGCGGCAGTCGAAACGACGAGCAGTACTTC
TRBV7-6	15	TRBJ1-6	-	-	CASSLAGREESPLHF	TGTGCCAGCAGCTTAGCCGGCAGGGAGGAATCACCCCTCCACTTT
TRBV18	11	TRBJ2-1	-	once	CATSSSREQFF	TGTGCCACCTCCTCCTCTAGGGAGCAGTTCTTC
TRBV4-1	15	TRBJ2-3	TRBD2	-	CASSMRSSGGGAQYF	TGCGCCAGCAGCATGCGGTCTAGCGGGGGGGGTGCGCAGTATTTT
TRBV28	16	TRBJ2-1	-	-	CASSWVKGGGGNEQFF	TGTGCCAGCAGTTGGGTTAAGGGTGGGGGAGGCAATGAGCAGTTCTTC
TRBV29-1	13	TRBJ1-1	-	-	CSAAPDLNTEAFF	TGCAGCGCCGCCCCGGACTTGAACACTGAAGCTTTCTTT
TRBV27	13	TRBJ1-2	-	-	CASSFGLSYGYTF	TGTGCCAGCAGTTTCGGTTTGAGCTATGGCTACACCTTC
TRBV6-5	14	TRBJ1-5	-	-	CASRTEPRNQPQHF	TGTGCCAGTAGGACAGAACCCCGCAATCAGCCCCAGCATTTT
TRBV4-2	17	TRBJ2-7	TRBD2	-	CASRLTAGTSTSYEQYF	TGTGCCAGCAGGCTCACGGCCGGGACTAGCACTTCCTACGAGCAGTACTTC
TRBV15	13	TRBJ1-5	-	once	CATSTGSRQPQHF	TGTGCCACCAGCACAGGGTCCCGTCAGCCCCAGCATTTT
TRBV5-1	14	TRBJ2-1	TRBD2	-	CASSGWTSSHEQFF	TGCGCCAGCAGCGGCTGGACTAGCTCCCACGAGCAGTTCTTC
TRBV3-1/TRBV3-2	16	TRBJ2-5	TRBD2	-	CASSLGLAGAGETQYF	TGTGCCAGCAGCCTGGGACTAGCGGGAGCGGGGGAGACCCAGTACTTC
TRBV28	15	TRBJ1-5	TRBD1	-	CASRPGDRGNQPQHF	TGTGCCAGCAGGCCGGGGGACAGGGGGAATCAGCCCCAGCATTTT
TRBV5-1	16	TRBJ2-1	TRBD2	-	CASSLGWTSLNNEQFF	TGCGCCAGCAGCTTGGGTTGGACTAGCTTGAACAATGAGCAGTTCTTC
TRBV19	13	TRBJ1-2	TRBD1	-	CAITATGGSGYTF	TGTGCCATTACGGCGACAGGGGGCAGTGGCTACACCTTC
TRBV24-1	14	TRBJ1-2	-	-	CATSDNQGRYGYTF	TGTGCCACCAGTGATAACCAGGGCCGCTATGGCTACACCTTC
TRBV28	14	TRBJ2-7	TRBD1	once	CASTRQGFSYEQYF	TGTGCCAGCACCAGACAGGGCTTCTCCTACGAGCAGTACTTC
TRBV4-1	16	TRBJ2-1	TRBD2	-	CASSQPLSGRGNEQFF	TGCGCCAGCAGCCAGCCCCTTAGCGGGAGGGGCAATGAGCAGTTCTTC
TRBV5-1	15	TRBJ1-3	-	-	CASSPAGETGNTIYF	TGCGCCAGCAGCCCCGCAGGGGAAACTGGAAACACCATATATTTT
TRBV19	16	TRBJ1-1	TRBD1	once	CASSTRTGVRNTEAFF	TGTGCCAGTAGTACCAGGACAGGGGTAAGGAACACTGAAGCTTTCTTT